The 17 T cell receptor beta chains reported below all come from one sample, sequenced in a study of cytomegalovirus exposure and HLA in healthy donors. Primers: 60 Vbeta forward and 13 Jbeta reverse. Here immunoSEQ multiplex PCR was the method, and the copy in TCRdb shows in-frame clones only, minus some. Altogether around 160,000 clones are present, 60% to 85% being singletons, with the ten largest covering about 13%. Sequencing input: PBMCs. These receptors were collected from a middle-aged man in good health and CMV-seropositive.

This chain joins TRBV5-1 and TRBJ2-3, with TRBD1 matching 7 bases. CDR3 length equals 15 residues. The V gene's germline CDR1 is SGHRS and CDR2 YFSETQ. Trimming cost V 4 bases and J 1 base; bases outside gene matches: 6. The CDR3 nucleotides are TGCGCCAGCAGCCAAAGGGGGCACGGCACAGATACGCAGTATTTT. This sequence encodes CASSQRGHGTDTQYF.

This chain links TRBV27 with TRBJ2-7; 9 bases line up with TRBD2. This CDR3 is 15 amino acids long. Germline CDR1 reads MNHEY; CDR2 reads SMNVEV (reference sequence). Trimming took 2 bases from V and 2 from J; bases not matched to a gene: 4. CDR3 DNA sequence: TGTGCCAGCAGTTTAAGGCGGGAGGGCCCCTACGAGCAGTACTTC. Its translation: CASSLRREGPYEQYF.

The V call is TRBV7-8, the J call TRBJ2-7; 11 bases map to TRBD1. The CDR3 contains 16 residues. Germline V lookup: CDR1 SGHVS, CDR2 FQNEAQ. With V trimmed by 1 base and J by 0 bases, 2 bases remained unmatched. The CDR3 sequence is CASSLGDRGGSYEQYF. The CDR3 DNA follows: TGTGCCAGCAGCTTAGGGGACAGGGGGGGCTCCTACGAGCAGTACTTC.

V and J are TRBV7-2 and TRBJ2-3; the match to TRBD2 covers 11 bases. CDR3 length equals 16 residues. CDR1 and CDR2 from the germline V gene are SGHTA and FQGNSA. V trimming: 4 bases; J trimming: 5 bases; junction bases outside the gene matches: 8. The CDR3 sequence is CASSSTSGLAGDTQYF. Here the CDR3 DNA reads TGTGCCAGCAGCTCAACCTCAGGACTAGCGGGAGATACGCAGTATTTT.

DNA of the CDR3: TGTGCCAGCAGCGTTGCGACCGGGACAGGTGACGAGCAGTACTTC. It yields the protein CASSVATGTGDEQYF. The chain employs TRBV7-8 and TRBJ2-7, with 8 bases that match TRBD1. CDR3 length: 15 amino acids. In germline, CDR1 is SGHVS, CDR2 FQNEAQ. V dropped 5 bases and J dropped 5; count of bases not matched to a gene: 11.

The rearrangement links TRBV5-4 to TRBJ1-6; 12 bases map to TRBD1. Germline values: CDR1 SGHNT, CDR2 YYREEE (reference sequence). The CDR3 has 15 amino acids. Trimming took 0 bases from V and 9 from J; bases not matched to a gene: 1. CDR3 residues: CASSLGDRGLSPLHF. In DNA, the CDR3 is TGTGCCAGCAGCTTGGGGGACAGGGGGCTTTCACCCCTCCACTTT.

The V and J genes are TRBV5-5 and TRBJ1-1; D not certain. The CDR3 extends over 13 amino acids. V gave up 8 bases and J gave up 5 bases, with 16 bases separating them. Per germline, CDR1 SGHKS and CDR2 YYEKEE (reference sequence). For the CDR3, the DNA is TGTGCCAGTTCATCCACCCAGACTACTGAAGCTTTCTTT. Translated, it gives CASSSTQTTEAFF.

This chain connects TRBV27 to TRBJ2-7, with 12 nucleotides matching TRBD2. CDR1 MNHEY and CDR2 SMNVEV come from the germline V gene (reference sequence). The CDR3 covers 15 residues. Germline trimming cut 3 bases from V and 2 bases from J; bases unmatched to any gene: 2. The CDR3 bases are TGTGCCAGCAGTTTTGGACTAGCGGGACCCTACGAGCAGTACTTC. Protein product: CASSFGLAGPYEQYF.

In this sample, this clone turned up a few times. The chain has TRBV28 and TRBJ1-6; TRBD1 matches 9 bases. V dropped 1 base and J dropped 8; count of bases not matched to a gene: 9. Germline V gene lookup returns CDR1 MDHEN and CDR2 SYDVKM. The CDR3 totals 17 residues. The CDR3 sequence: CASSLYPWDREDSPLHF. DNA for the CDR3: TGTGCCAGCAGTTTATACCCTTGGGACAGGGAGGATTCACCCCTCCACTTT.

CDR3 loop: CASSDSQETQYF. Written as DNA, the CDR3 is TGTGCCAGCTCGGACAGCCAAGAGACCCAGTACTTC. This sequence joins TRBV5-4 and TRBJ2-5; D is perhaps TRBD1 (6 bases). The germline gives CDR1 SGHNT, CDR2 YYREEE (reference sequence). The CDR3 is 12 residues long. Trimming stripped 7 bases from V and 1 base from J, with 8 bases between.

J is TRBJ2-7 and V is TRBV5-6; 12 bases match TRBD2. With V trimmed by 3 bases and J by 3 bases, 4 bases remained unmatched. The CDR3 covers 15 residues. Germline V CDR1 and CDR2: SGHDT, YYEEEE. In DNA form, the CDR3 reads TGTGCCAGCAGCTCCGGACTAGCGGGACGCTACGAGCAGTACTTC. Translating it yields CASSSGLAGRYEQYF.

The chain combines TRBV5-1 with TRBJ2-1; perhaps TRBD2 as D (5 bases). Trimming took 0 bases from V and 5 from J, leaving 9 bases between them. The CDR3 runs to 14 residues. Germline values: CDR1 SGHRS, CDR2 YFSETQ. The CDR3 DNA reads TGCGCCAGCAGCTTGGGGAGCGGCCACAATGAGCAGTTCTTC. This encodes CASSLGSGHNEQFF.

This clone occurred once. The chain joins TRBV28 to TRBJ1-2; no reliable D call. The CDR3 has 14 residues. Germline V gene lookup returns CDR1 MDHEN and CDR2 SYDVKM. Trimming removed 4 bases from V and 4 bases from J, with 13 bases in between. The CDR3 DNA reads as TGTGCCAGCAGTTCAGTTCTAGCGGTCTATGGCTACACCTTC. As protein: CASSSVLAVYGYTF.

CDR3 coding DNA: TGTGCCAGCAGCTTAGTCGCAGGGCCCGTCAACATTCAGTACTTC. It yields the protein CASSLVAGPVNIQYF. The rearrangement uses TRBV7-3 and TRBJ2-4; tentatively, D is TRBD1 (5 bases). The CDR3 consists of 15 residues. With 2 bases removed from V and 7 bases from J, the gap between germline ends came to 15 bases. Germline-derived CDR1 and CDR2 are SGHTA and FQGTGA.

The rearrangement links TRBV7-8 to TRBJ1-1; D is ambiguous. This CDR3 is 14 amino acids long. V gave up 1 base and J gave up 0 bases, with 6 bases separating them. Germline V lookup: CDR1 SGHVS, CDR2 FQNEAQ. CDR3 coding DNA: TGTGCCAGCAGCTTAGGGGCCTTGAACACTGAAGCTTTCTTT. This gives the protein CASSLGALNTEAFF.

This rearrangement joins TRBV29-1 to TRBJ2-1; TRBD1 matches at 9 bases. The CDR3 length is 12 residues. Germline V gene sequence: CDR1 SQVTM, CDR2 ANQGSEA. With 3 bases clipped from V and 8 bases from J, the junction kept 2 bases outside the gene matches. This CDR3 is CSVEGQGYEQFF. The CDR3 DNA reads as TGCAGCGTTGAGGGACAGGGTTATGAGCAGTTCTTC.

V gene TRBV9 combines with J gene TRBJ1-2, with 8 bases aligning to TRBD1. The germline V gene encodes CDR1 SGDLS and CDR2 YYNGEE. The CDR3 is made up of 15 amino acids. Trimming at V came to 1 base and at J to 4 bases, leaving 6 bases not matched to a gene. In DNA, the CDR3 is TGTGCCAGCAGCGTACGACAGGGGAATGGCTATGGCTACACCTTC. Translation gives CASSVRQGNGYGYTF.